A single sample gave rise to the 20 T cell receptor beta chains below, sequenced in a study of vaccination and CD4 T cells after COVID-19. Treatment described: approximately 11-day PBMC culture with coronavirus spike peptide pools or control peptides (ViraFEST assay). With the Oncomine TCR Beta short-read assay, DNA from cultured CD4+ T cells was sequenced. One entry per CDR3 protein, called by TCRdb with MiXCR from the PCR reads. Seen here are 20,000 to 25,000 distinct CDR3 sequences, 35% to 45% observed once, and the top ten hold about 5%. For these receptors, no antigen is known. The sample here was CD4+ T cells from blood, cultured in vitro, taken before SARS-CoV-2 vaccination. These receptor sequences come from a human donor who had recovered from COVID-19.

The chain employs TRBV20-1 and TRBJ2-7, with 10 bases fitting TRBD2. J was trimmed by 7 bases and V by 2 bases; bases with no gene match: 8. The CDR3 contains 14 residues. In germline, CDR1 is DFQATT, CDR2 SNEGSKA (reference sequence). The CDR3 is CSARRLAGVDEQYF. The CDR3 DNA reads as TGCAGTGCTAGACGCCTAGCGGGAGTAGATGAGCAGTACTTC.

V and J are TRBV5-6 and TRBJ2-1; 11 bases line up with TRBD1. V gave up 4 bases and J gave up 5 bases; unmatched junction bases: 8. Germline V gene data show CDR1 as SGHDT and CDR2 as YYEEEE. This CDR3 spans 16 amino acids. CDR3: CASSPRTGGYDNEQFF. The CDR3 DNA sequence: TGTGCCAGCAGCCCCCGGACAGGGGGCTATGACAATGAGCAGTTCTTC.

The V call is TRBV7-2, the J call TRBJ2-1; no clear D. Germline V lookup: CDR1 SGHTA, CDR2 FQGNSA. This CDR3 has 15 residues. The V gene lost 5 bases and the J gene lost 3 bases, with 14 bases spanning the gap. This CDR3 is CASSRRVVDYNEQFF. The CDR3 bases are TGTGCCAGCAGCCGAAGAGTAGTTGACTACAATGAGCAGTTCTTC.

The table lists this clonotype with a few counts. This sequence joins TRBV24-1 and TRBJ1-2; 8 bases match TRBD1. The CDR3 has 18 amino acids. Losses at the gene ends were 1 base for V and 4 bases for J; bases not matched to a gene: 13. Germline V gene lookup returns CDR1 KGHDR and CDR2 SFDVKD. The CDR3 region is CATSDFRSMDRVTYGYTF. In DNA form, the CDR3 reads TGTGCCACCAGTGATTTTCGGTCGATGGACAGGGTTACCTATGGCTACACCTTC.

The chain employs TRBV20-1 and TRBJ1-1; TRBD1 aligns across 11 bases. The V gene's germline CDR1 is DFQATT and CDR2 SNEGSKA (reference sequence). V dropped 8 bases and J dropped 0; count of bases not matched to a gene: 8. The CDR3 has 15 residues. CDR3 in DNA: TGCAGTCCCTCCGGGACAGGGGGTTTGAACACTGAAGCTTTCTTT. This codes for CSPSGTGGLNTEAFF.

This clonotype has only a few counts. The rearrangement links TRBV27 to TRBJ1-1; D perhaps matches TRBD1 (6 bases). The V gene's germline CDR1 is MNHEY and CDR2 SMNVEV (reference sequence). The CDR3 contains 14 residues. V was cut by 3 bases and J by 5 bases, with 13 bases left in between. This CDR3 reads CASSFGGGWTEAFF. The CDR3 DNA reads as TGTGCCAGCAGTTTTGGAGGGGGTTGGACTGAAGCTTTCTTT.

V is TRBV28 and J is TRBJ2-7, with D perhaps TRBD2 (6 bases). The V and J ends lost 6 bases and 1 base respectively, with 13 bases between them. Germline loops: CDR1 MDHEN, CDR2 SYDVKM. The CDR3 totals 14 residues. The CDR3 sequence: CASRSGGRSYEQYF. CDR3 nucleotides: TGTGCCAGCAGATCCGGAGGGCGGTCCTACGAGCAGTACTTC.

This rearrangement joins TRBV7-8 to TRBJ1-4; tentative D call: TRBD1 (6 bases). The CDR3 runs to 14 residues. V gave up 2 bases and J gave up 4 bases, with 8 bases separating them. CDR1 is SGHVS and CDR2 is FQNEAQ in the germline V gene. CDR3 in DNA: TGTGCCAGCAGCTTAAGGGGGGGTAATGAAAAACTGTTTTTT. As protein: CASSLRGGNEKLFF.

This clonotype was seen only a few times. The chain combines TRBV20-1 with TRBJ1-1; TRBD1 agrees at 8 bases. Per the germline V gene, CDR1 is DFQATT and CDR2 is SNEGSKA (reference sequence). This CDR3 has 13 residues. Trimming removed 5 bases from V and 5 bases from J; junction bases left unmatched: 7. The CDR3 here is CSAGRGRGTEAFF. DNA for the CDR3: TGCAGTGCTGGCAGGGGGCGAGGAACTGAAGCTTTCTTT.

The chain is built from TRBV6-1 and TRBJ1-2, with a possible D match to TRBD1 (6 bases). V was trimmed by 2 bases and J by 3 bases, leaving 16 bases between them. Germline-derived CDR1 and CDR2 are MNHNS and SASEGT. The CDR3 is 16 amino acids. DNA for the CDR3: TGTGCCAGCAGTGAATACCCCGGGGGGGCATACTATGGCTACACCTTC. The encoded protein is CASSEYPGGAYYGYTF.

The J gene is TRBJ2-7, the V gene TRBV20-1, with 7 nucleotides matching TRBD2. CDR1 is DFQATT, CDR2 SNEGSKA, per germline (reference sequence). This CDR3 comprises 14 residues. Trimming took 6 bases from V and 3 from J; bases not matched to a gene: 11. CDR3 DNA: TGCAGTGCCCATGGCGGGAGAGGTCTCTACGAGCAGTACTTC. Protein sequence: CSAHGGRGLYEQYF.

This chain connects TRBV6-2 or TRBV6-3 to TRBJ2-1; the match to TRBD1 covers 9 bases. V shed 6 bases and J 4 bases; nucleotides not matched to a gene: 7. The CDR3 runs 15 residues. Germline-derived CDR1 and CDR2 are MNHEY and SVGEGT. The CDR3 here is CASRMGQGEYNEQFF. CDR3 nucleotide sequence: TGTGCCAGCAGAATGGGACAGGGCGAATACAATGAGCAGTTCTTC.

The table lists this clonotype with a few counts. The genes are TRBV4-2 and TRBJ1-2, with 7 nucleotides matching TRBD1. The CDR3 has 17 amino acids. In germline, CDR1 is LGHNA, CDR2 YNFKEQ. With 0 bases clipped from V and 6 bases from J, the junction kept 13 bases outside the gene matches. The CDR3 DNA is TGTGCCAGCAGCCAAGATTGGAACGTCAAAGGGGGCGATGGCTACACCTTC. Translated: CASSQDWNVKGGDGYTF.

The V gene is TRBV19, the J gene TRBJ1-6; a possible D gene is TRBD1 (5 bases). The CDR3 sequence is 19 residues long. Deletions cut 6 bases from V and 7 bases from J, with 28 bases between. Looked up from germline, CDR1 is LNHDA and CDR2 is SQIVND (reference sequence). The CDR3 bases are TGTGCCAGTAGCCCTGGGCGATCGGGGGGGTCACCATTGAATTCACCCCTCCACTTT. Translated: CASSPGRSGGSPLNSPLHF.

The J gene is TRBJ2-7, the V gene TRBV7-2; no clear D. The V gene lost 1 base and the J gene lost 1 base, with 8 bases spanning the gap. This CDR3 contains 14 residues. Germline CDR1 SGHTA, CDR2 FQGNSA. The CDR3 is CASSLGGLSYEQYF. CDR3 sequence (DNA): TGTGCCAGCAGCTTAGGGGGTTTGTCCTACGAGCAGTACTTC.

This clonotype turned up a few times. V gene TRBV6-1 combines with J gene TRBJ1-6, with 10 bases identical to TRBD1. Germline CDR1 MNHNS, CDR2 SASEGT. The CDR3 sequence is 14 residues long. J lost 11 bases, V lost 6 bases, and 7 bases had no gene match. CDR3 region: CASSPGQGVAPLHF. The CDR3 bases are TGTGCCAGCAGCCCCGGACAGGGGGTCGCACCCCTCCACTTT.

This clonotype has only a few counts. The chain has TRBV20-1 and TRBJ2-5; D might be TRBD1 or TRBD2, each matching 5 bases. Germline V lookup: CDR1 DFQATT, CDR2 SNEGSKA (reference sequence). The CDR3 runs 16 residues. Trimming took 0 bases from V and 1 from J, leaving 15 bases between them. The CDR3, as DNA: TGCAGTGCTAGAGATTTTAGAGGGGAACTCCAAGAGACCCAGTACTTC. It yields the protein CSARDFRGELQETQYF.

This chain joins TRBV28 and TRBJ1-4; no reliable D call. V was cut by 7 bases and J by 3 bases, with 3 bases left in between. Germline values: CDR1 MDHEN, CDR2 SYDVKM. The CDR3 consists of 11 residues. This CDR3 is CASISNEKLFF. The CDR3 DNA is TGTGCCAGCATCTCTAATGAAAAACTGTTTTTT.

J is TRBJ2-2 and V is TRBV7-3; 10 positions agree with TRBD2. From germline, CDR1 is SGHTA and CDR2 FQGTGA. The CDR3 contains 16 residues. The V segment lost 2 bases and the J segment 5 bases; nucleotides outside the gene matches: 5. Here the CDR3 DNA reads TGTGCCAGCAGCTTAGGGCTAGCGGGAGTAACCGGGGAGCTGTTTTTT. As protein: CASSLGLAGVTGELFF.

The chain is built from TRBV24-1 and TRBJ2-1; maybe TRBD2 (5 bases). V lost 5 bases, J lost 4 bases, and 17 bases lay in between. Germline CDR1 is KGHDR and CDR2 is SFDVKD. There are 16 residues in the CDR3. The CDR3, as DNA: TGTGCCACCAGTGGCCTCGGGCTAAGCGGTTACAATGAGCAGTTCTTC. Translating gives CATSGLGLSGYNEQFF.